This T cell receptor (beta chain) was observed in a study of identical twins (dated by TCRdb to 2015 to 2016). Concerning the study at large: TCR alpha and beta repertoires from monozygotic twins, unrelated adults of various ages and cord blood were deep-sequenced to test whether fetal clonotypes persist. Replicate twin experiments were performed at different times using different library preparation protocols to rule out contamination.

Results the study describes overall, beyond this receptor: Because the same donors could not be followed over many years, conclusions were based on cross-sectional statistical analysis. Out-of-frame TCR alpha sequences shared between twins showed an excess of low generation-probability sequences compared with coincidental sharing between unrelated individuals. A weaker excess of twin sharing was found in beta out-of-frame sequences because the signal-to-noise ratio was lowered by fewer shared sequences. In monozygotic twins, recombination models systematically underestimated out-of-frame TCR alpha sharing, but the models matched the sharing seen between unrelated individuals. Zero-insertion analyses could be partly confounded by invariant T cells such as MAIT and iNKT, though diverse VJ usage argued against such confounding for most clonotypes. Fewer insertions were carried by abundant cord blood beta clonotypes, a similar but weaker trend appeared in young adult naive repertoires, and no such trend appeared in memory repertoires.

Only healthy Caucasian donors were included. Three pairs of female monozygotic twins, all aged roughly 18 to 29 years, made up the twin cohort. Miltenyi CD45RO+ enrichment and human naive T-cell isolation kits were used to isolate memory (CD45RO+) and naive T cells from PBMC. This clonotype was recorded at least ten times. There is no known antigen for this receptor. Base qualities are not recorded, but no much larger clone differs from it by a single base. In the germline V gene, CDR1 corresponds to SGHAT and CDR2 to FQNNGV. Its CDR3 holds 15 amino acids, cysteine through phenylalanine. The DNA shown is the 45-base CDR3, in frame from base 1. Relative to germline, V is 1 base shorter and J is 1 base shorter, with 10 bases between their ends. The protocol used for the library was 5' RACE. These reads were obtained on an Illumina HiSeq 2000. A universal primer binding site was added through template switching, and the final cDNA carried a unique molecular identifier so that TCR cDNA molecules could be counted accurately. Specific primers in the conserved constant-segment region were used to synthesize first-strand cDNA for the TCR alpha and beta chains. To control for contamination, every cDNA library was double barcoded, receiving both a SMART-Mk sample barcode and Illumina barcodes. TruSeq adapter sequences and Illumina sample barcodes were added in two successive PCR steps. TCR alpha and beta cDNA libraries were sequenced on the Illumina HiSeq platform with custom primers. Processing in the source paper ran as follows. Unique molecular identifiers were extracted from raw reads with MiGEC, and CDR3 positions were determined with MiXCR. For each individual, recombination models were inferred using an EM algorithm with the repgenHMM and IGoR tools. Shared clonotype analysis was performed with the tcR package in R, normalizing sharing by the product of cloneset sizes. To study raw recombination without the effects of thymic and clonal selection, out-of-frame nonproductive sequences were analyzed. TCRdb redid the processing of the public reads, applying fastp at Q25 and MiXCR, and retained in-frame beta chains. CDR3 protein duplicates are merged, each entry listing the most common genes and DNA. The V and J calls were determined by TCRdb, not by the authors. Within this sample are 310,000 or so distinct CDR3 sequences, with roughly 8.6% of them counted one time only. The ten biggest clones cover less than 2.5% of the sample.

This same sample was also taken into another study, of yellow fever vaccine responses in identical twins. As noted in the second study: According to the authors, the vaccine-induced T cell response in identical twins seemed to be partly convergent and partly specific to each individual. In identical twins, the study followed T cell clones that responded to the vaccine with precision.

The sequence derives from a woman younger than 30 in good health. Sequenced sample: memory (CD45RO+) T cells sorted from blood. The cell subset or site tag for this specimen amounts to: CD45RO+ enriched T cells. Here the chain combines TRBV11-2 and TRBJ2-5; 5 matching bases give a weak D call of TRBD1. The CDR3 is CASSLATAVQETQYF. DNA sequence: TGTGCCAGCAGCTTAGCGACAGCAGTCCAAGAGACCCAGTACTTC.